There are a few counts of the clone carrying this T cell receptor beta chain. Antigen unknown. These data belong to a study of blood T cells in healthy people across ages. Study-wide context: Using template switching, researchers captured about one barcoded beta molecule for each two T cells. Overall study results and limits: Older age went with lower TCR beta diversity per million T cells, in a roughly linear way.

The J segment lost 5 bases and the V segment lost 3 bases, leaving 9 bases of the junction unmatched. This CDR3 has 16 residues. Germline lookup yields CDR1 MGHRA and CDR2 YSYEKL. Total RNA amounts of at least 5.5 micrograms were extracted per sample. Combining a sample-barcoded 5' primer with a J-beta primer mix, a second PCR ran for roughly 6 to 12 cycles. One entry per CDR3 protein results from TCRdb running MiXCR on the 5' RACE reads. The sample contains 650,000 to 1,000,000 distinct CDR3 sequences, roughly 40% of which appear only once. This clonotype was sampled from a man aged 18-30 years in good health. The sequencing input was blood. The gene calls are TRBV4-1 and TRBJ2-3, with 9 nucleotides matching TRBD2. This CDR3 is CASSQVPSGTGDTQYF. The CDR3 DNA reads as TGCGCCAGCAGCCAGGTCCCTAGCGGGACGGGAGATACGCAGTATTTT.